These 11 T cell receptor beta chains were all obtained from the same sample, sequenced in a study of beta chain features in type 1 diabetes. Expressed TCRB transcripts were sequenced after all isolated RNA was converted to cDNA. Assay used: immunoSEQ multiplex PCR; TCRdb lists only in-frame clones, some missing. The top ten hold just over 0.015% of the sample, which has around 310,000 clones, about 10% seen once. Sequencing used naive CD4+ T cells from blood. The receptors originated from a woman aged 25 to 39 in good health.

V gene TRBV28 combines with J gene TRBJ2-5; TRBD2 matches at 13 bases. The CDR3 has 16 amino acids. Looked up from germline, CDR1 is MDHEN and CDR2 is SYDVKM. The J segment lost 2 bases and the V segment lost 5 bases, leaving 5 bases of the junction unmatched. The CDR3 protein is CASSRTSGRWQETQYF. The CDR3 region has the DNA TGTGCCAGCAGTCGGACTAGCGGGAGATGGCAAGAGACCCAGTACTTC. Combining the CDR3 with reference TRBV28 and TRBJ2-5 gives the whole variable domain DVKVTQSSRYLVKRTGEKVFLECVQDMDHENMFWYRQDPGLGLRLIYFSYDVKMKEKGDIPEGYSVSREKKERFSLILESASTNQTSMYLCASSRTSGRWQETQYFGPGTRLLVL.

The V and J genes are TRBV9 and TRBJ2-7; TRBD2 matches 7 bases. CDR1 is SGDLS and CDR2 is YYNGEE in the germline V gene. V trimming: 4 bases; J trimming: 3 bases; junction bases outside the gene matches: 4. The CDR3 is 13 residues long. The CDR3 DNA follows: TGTGCCAGCAGCCCCGCTAGCGGCTACGAGCAGTACTTC. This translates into CASSPASGYEQYF. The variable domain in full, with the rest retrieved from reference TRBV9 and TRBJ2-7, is DSGVTQTPKHLITATGQRVTLRCSPRSGDLSVYWYQQSLDQGLQFLIQYYNGEERAKGNILERFSAQQFPDLHSELNLSSLELGDSALYFCASSPASGYEQYFGPGTRLTVT.

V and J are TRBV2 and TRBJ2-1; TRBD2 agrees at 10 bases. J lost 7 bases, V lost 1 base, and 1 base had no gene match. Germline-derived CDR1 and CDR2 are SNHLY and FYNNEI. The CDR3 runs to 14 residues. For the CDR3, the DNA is TGTGCCAGCAGTGAAGAAGCGGGAGGGAATGAGCAGTTCTTC. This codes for CASSEEAGGNEQFF.

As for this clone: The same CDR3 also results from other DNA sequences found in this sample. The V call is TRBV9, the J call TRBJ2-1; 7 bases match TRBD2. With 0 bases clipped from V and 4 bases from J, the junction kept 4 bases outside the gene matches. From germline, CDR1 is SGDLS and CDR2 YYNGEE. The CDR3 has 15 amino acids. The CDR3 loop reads CASSVGREGYNEQFF. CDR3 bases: TGTGCCAGCAGCGTAGGTAGGGAGGGGTACAATGAGCAGTTCTTC.

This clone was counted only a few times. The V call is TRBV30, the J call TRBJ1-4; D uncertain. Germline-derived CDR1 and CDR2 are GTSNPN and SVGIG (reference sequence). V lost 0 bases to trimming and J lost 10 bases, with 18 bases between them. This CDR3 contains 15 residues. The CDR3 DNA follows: TGTGCCTGGAGTGTACCCCTGTCTACAGCCGGAAAACTGTTTTTT. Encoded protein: CAWSVPLSTAGKLFF.

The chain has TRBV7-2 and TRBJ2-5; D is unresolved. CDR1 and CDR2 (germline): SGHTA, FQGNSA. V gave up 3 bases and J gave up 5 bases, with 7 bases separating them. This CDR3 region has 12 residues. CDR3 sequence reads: CASSFFAETQYF. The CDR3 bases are TGTGCCAGCAGCTTTTTTGCGGAGACCCAGTACTTC. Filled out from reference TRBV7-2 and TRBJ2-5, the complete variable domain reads GAGVSQSPSNKVTEKGKDVELRCDPISGHTALYWYRQSLGQGLEFLIYFQGNSAPDKSGLPSDRFSAERTGGSVSTLTIQRTQQEDSAVYLCASSFFAETQYFGPGTRLLVL.

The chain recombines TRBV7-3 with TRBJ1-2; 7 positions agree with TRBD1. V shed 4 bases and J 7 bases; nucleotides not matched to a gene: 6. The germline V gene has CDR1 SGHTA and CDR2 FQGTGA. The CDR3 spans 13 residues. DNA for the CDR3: TGTGCCAGCAGCTCATCAGGGGGTAGTGGCTACACCTTC. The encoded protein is CASSSSGGSGYTF.

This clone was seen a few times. The CDR3 protein is CASSRWGGTQYF. The DNA for the CDR3 is TGTGCCAGCAGCCGGTGGGGCGGGACCCAGTACTTC. The J gene is TRBJ2-5, the V gene TRBV5-6, with D tentatively TRBD1 (5 bases). Germline V gene data show CDR1 as SGHDT and CDR2 as YYEEEE. Trimming left V 4 bases short and J 7 bases short, with 11 bases between. This CDR3 is built from 12 residues.

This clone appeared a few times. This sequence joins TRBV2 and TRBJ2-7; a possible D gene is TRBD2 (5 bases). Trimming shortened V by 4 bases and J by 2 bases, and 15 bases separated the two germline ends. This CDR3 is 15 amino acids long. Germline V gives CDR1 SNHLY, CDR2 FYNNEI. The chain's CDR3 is CASSGDTSTPYEQYF. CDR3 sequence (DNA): TGTGCCAGCAGTGGAGATACTAGTACTCCCTACGAGCAGTACTTC.

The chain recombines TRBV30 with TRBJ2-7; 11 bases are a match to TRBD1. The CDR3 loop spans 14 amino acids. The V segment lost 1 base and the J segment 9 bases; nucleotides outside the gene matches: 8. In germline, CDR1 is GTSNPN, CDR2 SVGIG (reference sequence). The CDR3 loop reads CAWSAGQGAAGQYF. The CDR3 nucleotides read TGTGCCTGGAGTGCCGGACAGGGGGCGGCTGGGCAGTACTTC.

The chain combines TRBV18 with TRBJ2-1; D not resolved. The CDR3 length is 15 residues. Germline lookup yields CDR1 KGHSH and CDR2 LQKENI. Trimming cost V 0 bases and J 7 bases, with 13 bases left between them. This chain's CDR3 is CASSPPNGPENEQFF. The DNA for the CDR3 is TGTGCCAGCTCACCACCGAATGGGCCGGAAAATGAGCAGTTCTTC.